This TCR beta chain was sequenced during a study of blood T cell repertoires in COVID-19. Study details: From the United States, Italy and Spain came samples of acute and convalescent COVID-19. T cells, B-cell-depleted T cells, or PBMCs provided the cDNA or gDNA that served as material.

The CDR3 loop spans 14 amino acids. V gave up 6 bases and J gave up 4 bases; unmatched junction bases: 4. Looked up from germline, CDR1 is MNHEY and CDR2 is SMNVEV (reference sequence). The authors' processing: Estimation of nucleated cell counts relied on the amplification of reference gene primers. Some clones are missing from TCRdb's copy, which holds only in-frame ones; the method was immunoSEQ multiplex PCR. The V and J calls and the clone size are those of that table, but D and trimming were determined from the DNA. The sample lists 100,000 to 150,000 clones; over 60% were seen once. V gene TRBV27 combines with J gene TRBJ2-7; 12 bases line up with TRBD2. The clonotype comes from a man between 35 and 55 years old with active or convalescent COVID-19. What was sequenced was peripheral blood. CDR3 sequence: CASSRTSGVYEQYF. The CDR3 DNA reads as TGTGCCAGCAGCCGGACTAGCGGGGTATACGAGCAGTACTTC.